The 15 T cell receptor beta chains reported below all come from one sample, sequenced in a study of CD8+ T cells in alopecia areata. cDNA reverse transcribed from extracted RNA served as the sequencing template. Assay used: immunoSEQ multiplex PCR; TCRdb lists only in-frame clones, some missing. Of about 120,000 clones detected, 53% appear once; the ten largest clones hold just over 0.45%. Treatment reported: oral pan-JAK inhibitor, 5-10 mg twice daily. Sequencing used CD4+ T cells sorted from blood, obtained at week 4, from a patient treated with tofacitinib. All receptors come from a human donor with alopecia areata.

The chain employs TRBV29-1 and TRBJ1-1; tentative D call: TRBD1 (5 bases). The germline V gene encodes CDR1 SQVTM and CDR2 ANQGSEA. CDR3 length: 13 amino acids. V lost 3 bases to trimming and J lost 10 bases, with 18 bases between them. CDR3 nucleotides: TGCAGCGTTGATGGGGGTGTTAGGGGTGTAGCTTTCTTT. It translates to CSVDGGVRGVAFF.

This clone was observed a single time. V usage is TRBV29-1 and J usage is TRBJ1-2, with TRBD1 identical over 10 bases. Germline trimming cut 5 bases from V and 5 bases from J; bases unmatched to any gene: 8. Per germline, CDR1 SQVTM and CDR2 ANQGSEA. The CDR3 runs 14 residues. The CDR3 bases are TGCAGCGTTCCGACAGGGGGCATCGGGTATGGCTACACCTTC. Its protein is CSVPTGGIGYGYTF.

This chain uses TRBV2 with TRBJ2-3, with D possibly matching TRBD2 (6 bases). The CDR3 spans 15 residues. The germline gives CDR1 SNHLY, CDR2 FYNNEI. The V end lost 4 bases, the J end lost 0 bases, and 11 bases lay between the germline ends. CDR3 nucleotides: TGTGCCAGCAGTGCCCAGCGGGCTAGCACAGATACGCAGTATTTT. Its translation is CASSAQRASTDTQYF. Full variable domain (remainder filled in from reference TRBV2 and TRBJ2-3): EPEVTQTPSHQVTQMGQEVILRCVPISNHLYFYWYRQILGQKVEFLVSFYNNEISEKSEIFDDQFSVERPDGSNFTLKIRSTKLEDSAMYFCASSAQRASTDTQYFGPGTRLTVL.

The J gene is TRBJ1-2, the V gene TRBV14; 7 bases match TRBD1. Germline V gene sequence: CDR1 SGHDN, CDR2 FVKESK. This CDR3 is built from 13 residues. The V segment lost 6 bases and the J segment 8 bases; nucleotides outside the gene matches: 9. CDR3 protein: CASSPRQGDGYTF. The CDR3 bases are TGTGCCAGCAGTCCCAGGCAGGGGGACGGCTACACCTTC.

This clone was detected only once. The chain joins TRBV18 to TRBJ1-1; D unclear. This CDR3 region has 15 residues. The V gene lost 3 bases and the J gene lost 1 base, with 12 bases spanning the gap. Germline CDR1 KGHSH, CDR2 LQKENI. CDR3 bases: TGTGCCAGCTCACCCACAGACGTGGGGAACACTGAAGCTTTCTTT. Translating it yields CASSPTDVGNTEAFF.

Only a few counts were recorded for this clone. The rearrangement uses TRBV14 and TRBJ2-1, with TRBD1 as a possible D gene (6 bases). CDR1 and CDR2 from the germline V gene are SGHDN and FVKESK. Deletions cut 2 bases from V and 8 bases from J, with 16 bases between. CDR3 length equals 15 residues. The CDR3 is CASSQSYGRGHEQFF. In DNA, the CDR3 is TGTGCCAGCAGCCAATCCTATGGCAGGGGTCATGAGCAGTTCTTC.

The chain combines TRBV5-1 with TRBJ2-3, with 8 nucleotides matching TRBD1. With V trimmed by 1 base and J by 3 bases, 7 bases remained unmatched. The CDR3 totals 16 residues. Germline values: CDR1 SGHRS, CDR2 YFSETQ. This CDR3 reads CASSLSGDRRTDTQYF. The DNA of the CDR3 is TGCGCCAGCAGCTTGTCAGGGGACAGGAGGACAGATACGCAGTATTTT.

The chain recombines TRBV29-1 with TRBJ2-7; no firm D call. The CDR3 has 13 amino acids. The V end lost 2 bases, the J end lost 3 bases, and 11 bases lay between the germline ends. CDR1 and CDR2 (germline): SQVTM, ANQGSEA. The CDR3 DNA follows: TGCAGCGTTGAATCAACACGAAACTACGAGCAGTACTTC. This sequence encodes CSVESTRNYEQYF.

The chain uses TRBV9 and TRBJ2-5, with a possible D match to TRBD2 (6 bases). The CDR3 consists of 14 residues. The germline V gene has CDR1 SGDLS and CDR2 YYNGEE. Trimming took 0 bases from V and 5 from J, leaving 11 bases between them. DNA of the CDR3: TGTGCCAGCAGCGTAGTCGGGGGATGGGAGACCCAGTACTTC. The encoded protein is CASSVVGGWETQYF.

The V and J genes are TRBV18 and TRBJ2-1, with D possibly being TRBD1 or TRBD2 (5 bases each). V was shortened by 1 base and J by 5 bases, with 12 bases between the two germline ends. CDR1 and CDR2 (germline): KGHSH, LQKENI. This CDR3 is 15 amino acids long. The CDR3 sequence is CASSPLGTANNEQFF. As DNA, the CDR3 is TGTGCCAGCTCACCACTCGGGACCGCGAACAATGAGCAGTTCTTC.

The chain recombines TRBV11-1 with TRBJ2-1; weak D call: TRBD2 (6 bases). CDR1 and CDR2 from the germline V gene are SGHAT and FQDESV (reference sequence). With 2 bases removed from V and 7 bases from J, the gap between germline ends came to 15 bases. The CDR3 runs to 15 residues. The CDR3 DNA follows: TGTGCCAGCAGCTTATCAACTAGCTCGGGGAATGAGCAGTTCTTC. It translates to CASSLSTSSGNEQFF.

This chain connects TRBV29-1 to TRBJ1-1; no clear D. The CDR3 has 13 residues. Trimming shortened V by 3 bases and J by 0 bases, and 8 bases separated the two germline ends. CDR1 SQVTM and CDR2 ANQGSEA come from the germline V gene. The CDR3 here is CSVDAGLNTEAFF. CDR3 bases: TGCAGCGTTGACGCAGGTCTGAACACTGAAGCTTTCTTT.

This chain uses TRBV30 with TRBJ2-4; weak D call: TRBD2 (6 bases). The CDR3 contains 13 residues. V lost 2 bases to trimming and J lost 1 base, with 6 bases between them. Germline V gene data show CDR1 as GTSNPN and CDR2 as SVGIG (reference sequence). The CDR3 DNA reads TGTGCCTGGAGTAGCGGGGCCAAAAACATTCAGTACTTC. Amino acid sequence: CAWSSGAKNIQYF.

This chain connects TRBV19 to TRBJ2-6; D unclear. Germline loops: CDR1 LNHDA, CDR2 SQIVND (reference sequence). CDR3 size: 14 residues. V was clipped by 8 bases and J by 1 base, with 9 bases between them. CDR3 residues: CASSVSSGANVLTF. CDR3 DNA sequence: TGTGCCAGTTCGGTATCTTCTGGGGCCAACGTCCTGACTTTC.

This clone has a handful of counts. The genes are TRBV30 and TRBJ1-1; D gene ambiguous. The germline CDR1 and CDR2 sequences are GTSNPN and SVGIG (reference sequence). V lost 0 bases, J lost 5 bases, and 19 bases lay in between. This CDR3 has 16 amino acids. DNA for the CDR3: TGTGCCTGGAGTGTTAATGGTGGGTTCGGTGAGACTGAAGCTTTCTTT. Its translation is CAWSVNGGFGETEAFF.